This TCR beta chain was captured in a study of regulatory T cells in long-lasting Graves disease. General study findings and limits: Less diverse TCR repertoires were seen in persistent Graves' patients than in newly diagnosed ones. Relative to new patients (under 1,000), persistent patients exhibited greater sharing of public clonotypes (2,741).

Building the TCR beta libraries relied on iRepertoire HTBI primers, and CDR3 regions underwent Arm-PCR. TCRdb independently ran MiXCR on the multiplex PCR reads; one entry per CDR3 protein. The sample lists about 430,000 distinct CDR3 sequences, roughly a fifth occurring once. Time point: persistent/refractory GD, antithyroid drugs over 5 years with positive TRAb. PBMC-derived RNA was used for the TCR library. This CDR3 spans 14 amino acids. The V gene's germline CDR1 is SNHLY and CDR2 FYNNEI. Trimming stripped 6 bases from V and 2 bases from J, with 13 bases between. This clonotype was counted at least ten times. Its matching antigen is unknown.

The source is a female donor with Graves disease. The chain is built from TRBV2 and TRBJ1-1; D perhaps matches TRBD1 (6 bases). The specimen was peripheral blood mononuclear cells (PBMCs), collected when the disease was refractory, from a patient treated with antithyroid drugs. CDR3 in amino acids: CASSAGQLNTEAFF. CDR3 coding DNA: TGTGCCAGCAGCGCTGGACAGCTTAACACTGAAGCTTTCTTT.